This entry lists 24 T cell receptor beta chains sequenced from one sample in a study of control samples from healthy donors and cancer patients. Libraries were prepared by immunoSEQ multiplex PCR; TCRdb keeps only in-frame clonotypes and omits some of them. Of roughly 200,000 clones in the sample, roughly 94% are singletons; the top ten hold over 1.2%. Sequencing was performed on blood. The receptor source for this set is a man aged 50 to 60 in good health.

The CDR3 loop is CASSLGDRADRETQYF. The CDR3 DNA reads as TGTGCCAGCAGCTTGGGAGACAGGGCGGATCGGGAGACCCAGTACTTC. The chain uses TRBV5-5 and TRBJ2-5; TRBD1 agrees at 7 bases. In germline, CDR1 is SGHKS, CDR2 YYEKEE (reference sequence). The length of the CDR3 is 16 residues. Losses at the gene ends were 0 bases for V and 5 bases for J; bases not matched to a gene: 10.

The chain employs TRBV5-1 and TRBJ2-2; D call uncertain. Trimming removed 0 bases from V and 0 bases from J, with 6 bases in between. Germline CDR1 is SGHRS and CDR2 is YFSETQ. This CDR3 contains 15 residues. CDR3 region: CASSLDQSNTGELFF. The CDR3 coding sequence is TGCGCCAGCAGCTTGGACCAGTCGAACACCGGGGAGCTGTTTTTT. Looking up the rest from reference TRBV5-1 and TRBJ2-2 gives the full variable domain: KAGVTQTPRYLIKTRGQQVTLSCSPISGHRSVSWYQQTPGQGLQFLFEYFSETQRNKGNFPGRFSGRQFSNSRSEMNVSTLELGDSALYLCASSLDQSNTGELFFGEGSRLTVL.

The chain has TRBV7-3 and TRBJ2-3, with D hard to call. The CDR3 is made up of 13 amino acids. V was trimmed by 8 bases and J by 2 bases, leaving 11 bases between them. CDR1 is SGHTA, CDR2 FQGTGA, per germline. The CDR3 here is CASGLRTTDTQYF. CDR3 DNA: TGTGCCAGCGGCCTTCGGACCACAGATACGCAGTATTTT.

The J gene is TRBJ1-1, the V gene TRBV7-8; unclear D gene. Germline lookup yields CDR1 SGHVS and CDR2 FQNEAQ. V lost 4 bases to trimming and J lost 0 bases, with 18 bases between them. The length of the CDR3 is 17 residues. The CDR3 reads CASSYGILPKLNTEAFF. In DNA form, the CDR3 reads TGTGCCAGCAGCTACGGCATCCTCCCCAAGTTGAACACTGAAGCTTTCTTT.

The gene calls are TRBV6-5 and TRBJ1-5, with D unresolved. The V end was cut by 0 bases, the J end by 7 bases, with 13 bases between. The CDR3 contains 15 residues. Germline assignment: CDR1 MNHEY and CDR2 SVGAGI. CDR3 in DNA: TGTGCCAGCAGTTACTCGCCTTCCTCGGGCCAGCCCCAGCATTTT. Its translation: CASSYSPSSGQPQHF.

This chain connects TRBV3-1 (or the pseudogene TRBV3-2) to TRBJ2-5; 8 nucleotides agree with TRBD1. CDR3 length: 16 residues. Per germline, CDR1 LGHDT and CDR2 YNNKEL (reference sequence). J gave up 1 base and V 7 bases, and 11 bases lay outside the gene matches. The CDR3 bases are TGTGCCAGCACCCCTAGAGGACAGGGACGCCAAGAGACCCAGTACTTC. Translating it yields CASTPRGQGRQETQYF.

The rearrangement joins TRBV19 to TRBJ2-3; D not certain. V was pared by 6 bases and J by 5 bases, with 21 bases between. CDR3 length: 16 amino acids. The germline V gene has CDR1 LNHDA and CDR2 SQIVND (reference sequence). The CDR3 sequence: CASSPRTPTAGDTQYF. In DNA form, the CDR3 reads TGTGCCAGTAGCCCCCGGACGCCCACGGCTGGAGATACGCAGTATTTT.

The chain combines TRBV28 with TRBJ1-2; D uncertain. The CDR3 contains 13 residues. CDR1 and CDR2 from the germline V gene are MDHEN and SYDVKM. Trimming took off 6 bases at V and 8 bases at J, with 16 bases between the two ends. In nucleotides, the CDR3 is TGTGCCAGCAGACCCTTTGGCAGGTTGGGCTACACCTTC. Residues: CASRPFGRLGYTF.

The chain recombines TRBV6-5 with TRBJ1-3; the D is unclear. The V gene lost 0 bases and the J gene lost 4 bases, with 7 bases spanning the gap. The CDR3 runs 14 residues. Germline assignment: CDR1 MNHEY and CDR2 SVGAGI. CDR3 region: CASSYSERGNTIYF. The CDR3 DNA is TGTGCCAGCAGTTACTCCGAGCGGGGAAACACCATATATTTT.

This chain connects TRBV30 to TRBJ1-2, with a possible D match to TRBD1 (5 bases). Germline assignment: CDR1 GTSNPN and CDR2 SVGIG (reference sequence). This CDR3 spans 13 amino acids. Trimming left V 5 bases short and J 4 bases short, with 14 bases between. CDR3 sequence: CAWGNGASYGYTF. CDR3 sequence (DNA): TGTGCCTGGGGGAACGGGGCAAGCTATGGCTACACCTTC.

The chain recombines TRBV4-1 with TRBJ1-1, with D perhaps matching TRBD1 (5 bases). The CDR3 is 14 amino acids. V was cut by 5 bases and J by 1 base, with 11 bases left in between. CDR1 and CDR2 from the germline V gene are MGHRA and YSYEKL. The CDR3 reads CASSIRGKNTEAFF. In DNA form, the CDR3 reads TGCGCCAGCAGCATAAGGGGTAAGAACACTGAAGCTTTCTTT.

This chain joins TRBV28 and TRBJ1-2; D may be TRBD1 (5 bases). The V end was cut by 6 bases, the J end by 8 bases, with 19 bases between. The CDR3 has 14 residues. In germline, CDR1 is MDHEN, CDR2 SYDVKM. The CDR3 coding sequence is TGTGCCAGCAGCCTCCTCGGACAACCTGTGGGCTACACCTTC. This translates into CASSLLGQPVGYTF.

V gene TRBV19 combines with J gene TRBJ1-2; D not certain. Trimming cost V 8 bases and J 0 bases, with 4 bases left between them. The germline V gene encodes CDR1 LNHDA and CDR2 SQIVND (reference sequence). This CDR3 is 11 amino acids long. CDR3 bases: TGTGCCAGTGGGACTAACTATGGCTACACCTTC. It translates to CASGTNYGYTF.

The chain is built from TRBV5-1 and TRBJ1-4; D is undetermined. Trimming removed 0 bases at V and 4 bases at J, with 7 bases between. This CDR3 comprises 14 residues. Looked up from germline, CDR1 is SGHRS and CDR2 is YFSETQ. CDR3 DNA sequence: TGCGCCAGCAGCTTGGGGAGCCTTAATGAAAAACTGTTTTTT. Translating it yields CASSLGSLNEKLFF.

The chain is built from TRBV6-1 and TRBJ1-5; possibly TRBD1 for D (5 bases). The CDR3 consists of 16 residues. Germline lookup yields CDR1 MNHNS and CDR2 SASEGT. Trimming took off 3 bases at V and 1 base at J, with 13 bases between the two ends. The CDR3 nucleotides read TGTGCCAGCAGTGAGTATTGGGGACTAAGCAATCAGCCCCAGCATTTT. Translated: CASSEYWGLSNQPQHF.

The chain's CDR3 is CASSQPGQGTGDEQFF. CDR3 bases: TGTGCCAGCAGCCAACCGGGACAGGGGACGGGCGATGAGCAGTTCTTC. The chain uses TRBV3-1 (or the pseudogene TRBV3-2) and TRBJ2-1; 10 nucleotides align to TRBD1. This CDR3 is built from 16 residues. CDR1 and CDR2 from the germline V gene are LGHDT and YNNKEL (reference sequence). V shed 2 bases, J shed 8 bases, and the junction held 9 bases outside the gene matches.

The chain joins TRBV6-2 or TRBV6-3 to TRBJ1-5; D is undetermined. CDR3 length: 16 amino acids. CDR1 is MNHEY, CDR2 SVGEGT, per germline. The V end was cut by 6 bases, the J end by 5 bases, with 20 bases between. The DNA of the CDR3 is TGTGCCAGCAGCTCCAAGGAGGTCCTGGGTCATCAGCCCCAGCATTTT. Translation gives CASSSKEVLGHQPQHF.

V is TRBV7-9 and J is TRBJ1-3; no firm D call. In germline, CDR1 is SEHNR, CDR2 FQNEAQ (reference sequence). This CDR3 contains 14 residues. V lost 5 bases and J lost 0, with 8 bases in between. The CDR3 here is CASSRDFSGNTIYF. The DNA of the CDR3 is TGTGCCAGCAGCCGTGACTTCTCTGGAAACACCATATATTTT.

This clone came up once. V and J are TRBV6-1 and TRBJ1-2; D is ambiguous. Germline V gives CDR1 MNHNS, CDR2 SASEGT. Between the trimmed V and J ends, which lost 3 bases and 2 bases, there was a span of 13 bases. The CDR3 sequence is 15 residues long. For the CDR3, the DNA is TGTGCCAGCAGTGATGACGTTCTAGGAAACTATGGCTACACCTTC. It encodes CASSDDVLGNYGYTF.

The V gene is TRBV20-1, the J gene TRBJ2-1; the D gene is possibly TRBD2 (9 bases). Germline V CDR1 and CDR2: DFQATT, SNEGSKA (reference sequence). The V gene lost 3 bases and the J gene lost 16 bases, with 19 bases spanning the gap. CDR3 length: 12 amino acids. The CDR3 loop is CSASPLAGQVFF. In nucleotides, the CDR3 is TGCAGTGCTAGTCCCCTAGCGGGACAGGTCTTCTTC.

This rearrangement joins TRBV5-1 to TRBJ1-1; the D gene is possibly TRBD1 (5 bases). The CDR3 consists of 15 residues. Trimming took 4 bases from V and 10 from J, leaving 23 bases between them. Looked up from germline, CDR1 is SGHRS and CDR2 is YFSETQ. The CDR3 coding sequence is TGCGCCAGCAGCCTGGAAAACCGGGACGGGAGTAGAGCTTTCTTT. Encoded protein: CASSLENRDGSRAFF.

The table lists this clone with a count of one. The chain uses TRBV7-2 and TRBJ2-4; the match to TRBD2 covers 9 bases. This CDR3 contains 16 residues. CDR1 SGHTA and CDR2 FQGNSA come from the germline V gene. Losses at the gene ends were 8 bases for V and 8 bases for J; bases not matched to a gene: 16. The CDR3 here is CASRPGGRGGVDIQYF. The CDR3 DNA reads TGTGCCAGCCGCCCAGGGGGGCGGGGGGGCGTGGACATTCAGTACTTC. Variable domain in full (rest from reference TRBV7-2 and TRBJ2-4): GAGVSQSPSNKVTEKGKDVELRCDPISGHTALYWYRQSLGQGLEFLIYFQGNSAPDKSGLPSDRFSAERTGGSVSTLTIQRTQQEDSAVYLCASRPGGRGGVDIQYFGAGTRLSVL.

J is TRBJ1-1 and V is TRBV18, with D perhaps TRBD1 (5 bases). Germline assignment: CDR1 KGHSH and CDR2 LQKENI. The ends were cut back, 5 bases at V and 0 bases at J, with 16 bases in the middle. The CDR3 runs 16 residues. CDR3 nucleotides: TGTGCCAGCTCATCGACCCCGGGGGTCATGAACACTGAAGCTTTCTTT. Its protein is CASSSTPGVMNTEAFF.

This chain connects TRBV7-9 to TRBJ2-7; D is perhaps TRBD1 (6 bases). This CDR3 is 13 amino acids long. V was clipped by 5 bases and J by 3 bases, with 11 bases between them. In germline, CDR1 is SEHNR, CDR2 FQNEAQ (reference sequence). The CDR3 spells CASSPGTLYEQYF. The CDR3 region has the DNA TGTGCCAGCAGCCCCGGGACACTCTACGAGCAGTACTTC. Full variable domain (rest looked up from reference TRBV7-9 and TRBJ2-7): DTGVSQNPRHKITKRGQNVTFRCDPISEHNRLYWYRQTLGQGPEFLTYFQNEAQLEKSRLLSDRFSAERPKGSFSTLEIQRTEQGDSAMYLCASSPGTLYEQYFGPGTRLTVT.